These 18 T cell receptor beta chains originate from one sample sequenced in a study of CD8 T cells in Susac syndrome. RNA was extracted with the RNeasy kit, and a quantity of roughly 0.45 to 1 ug was reverse transcribed using random hexamers. TCRdb re-analysed the immunoSEQ multiplex PCR reads in MiXCR, keeping a single row per CDR3 protein. Of 75,000 to 100,000 distinct CDR3 sequences in the sample, over 85% are singletons; the top ten hold about 0.94%. The sample taken for sequencing was CD8+ T cells from PBMCs. These receptors came from a human donor with Susac syndrome.

This chain connects TRBV20-1 to TRBJ2-1; 7 bases align to TRBD2. This CDR3 comprises 15 residues. Per the germline V gene, CDR1 is DFQATT and CDR2 is SNEGSKA (reference sequence). Losses at the gene ends were 0 bases for V and 5 bases for J; bases not matched to a gene: 7. The CDR3 spells CSARDLTGGNNEQFF. The CDR3 DNA reads TGCAGTGCTAGAGATCTGACGGGAGGTAACAATGAGCAGTTCTTC.

This sequence joins TRBV7-9 and TRBJ2-2, with a possible D match to TRBD1 (7 bases). Germline assignment: CDR1 SEHNR and CDR2 FQNEAQ (reference sequence). The V gene lost 5 bases and the J gene lost 0 bases, with 16 bases spanning the gap. This CDR3 has 17 amino acids. The CDR3 nucleotides read TGTGCCAGCAGCACTGGGGGGACAGAGGCGAACACCGGGGAGCTGTTTTTT. Protein: CASSTGGTEANTGELFF.

This chain joins TRBV3-1 and TRBJ2-2; a weak D match, TRBD2 (6 bases). The length of the CDR3 is 16 residues. Germline V gene sequence: CDR1 LGHDT, CDR2 YNNKEL (reference sequence). The V end lost 5 bases, the J end lost 1 base, and 14 bases lay between the germline ends. CDR3 sequence (DNA): TGTGCCAGCAGCTTACTGACTAGGGGGAACACCGGGGAGCTGTTTTTT. Its protein is CASSLLTRGNTGELFF.

The genes are TRBV5-4 and TRBJ2-3, with D uncertain. The germline V and J ends were trimmed by 0 bases and 3 bases, with 14 bases remaining between them. This CDR3 spans 16 amino acids. CDR1 and CDR2 from the germline V gene are SGHNT and YYREEE (reference sequence). The CDR3 DNA sequence: TGTGCCAGCAGCTTGGCCATGGGCCCACGGACAGATACGCAGTATTTT. It translates to CASSLAMGPRTDTQYF.

The DNA for the CDR3 is TGTGCCAGCAGCTTAGGTCAAGCGGGAGGGCCCGACAATGAGCAGTTCTTC. This encodes CASSLGQAGGPDNEQFF. The rearrangement joins TRBV7-2 to TRBJ2-1; TRBD2 matches 10 bases. V was clipped by 1 base and J by 5 bases; unmatched bases: 8. Germline CDR1 is SGHTA and CDR2 is FQGNSA. There are 17 residues in the CDR3.

The J gene is TRBJ2-5, the V gene TRBV7-8, with no clear D. This CDR3 has 13 residues. Germline CDR1 reads SGHVS; CDR2 reads FQNEAQ. Trimming shortened V by 4 bases and J by 3 bases, and 9 bases separated the two germline ends. CDR3 sequence reads: CASSSRLEETQYF. The CDR3 DNA reads as TGTGCCAGCAGCTCTCGACTGGAAGAGACCCAGTACTTC.

The chain links TRBV5-6 to TRBJ2-5; a possible D gene is TRBD2 (5 bases). Per the germline V gene, CDR1 is SGHDT and CDR2 is YYEEEE. The CDR3 runs 16 residues. V was clipped by 4 bases and J by 2 bases, with 18 bases between them. For the CDR3, the DNA is TGTGCCAGCAGCCCCTTTGGAGGTCAGATACAAGAGACCCAGTACTTC. It translates to CASSPFGGQIQETQYF.

The chain has TRBV20-1 and TRBJ1-2; 9 bases fit TRBD1. Germline V CDR1 and CDR2: DFQATT, SNEGSKA (reference sequence). After removal of 6 bases from V and 3 bases from J, the junction contained 5 bases not matched to a gene. The length of the CDR3 is 13 residues. CDR3 DNA: TGCAGTGCAGGGAGGACAGGGGACTATGGCTACACCTTC. Its protein product is CSAGRTGDYGYTF.

The chain is built from TRBV19 and TRBJ2-1, with D hard to call. The CDR3 totals 12 residues. V gave up 6 bases and J gave up 4 bases, with 7 bases separating them. Per germline, CDR1 LNHDA and CDR2 SQIVND (reference sequence). The CDR3 sequence is CASSSWYNEQFF. In DNA form, the CDR3 reads TGTGCCAGTAGCTCGTGGTACAATGAGCAGTTCTTC. The full variable domain, rest sourced from reference TRBV19 and TRBJ2-1, is DGGITQSPKYLFRKEGQNVTLSCEQNLNHDAMYWYRQDPGQGLRLIYYSQIVNDFQKGDIAEGYSVSREKKESFPLTVTSAQKNPTAFYLCASSSWYNEQFFGPGTRLTVL.

The chain couples TRBV7-9 to TRBJ2-3; D remains ambiguous. V was cut by 1 base and J by 4 bases, with 3 bases left in between. The length of the CDR3 is 12 residues. Germline lookup yields CDR1 SEHNR and CDR2 FQNEAQ (reference sequence). CDR3 in amino acids: CASSLGPDTQYF. CDR3 in DNA: TGTGCCAGCAGCTTAGGGCCAGATACGCAGTATTTT.

This clonotype was recorded once. The chain joins TRBV28 to TRBJ2-7; TRBD1 is a possible D gene (6 bases). V was clipped by 6 bases and J by 4 bases, with 16 bases between them. The germline V gene encodes CDR1 MDHEN and CDR2 SYDVKM. CDR3 length: 14 amino acids. Here the CDR3 reads CASSSTPTGYEQYF. DNA for the CDR3: TGTGCCAGCAGCTCAACCCCGACAGGATACGAGCAGTACTTC.

This chain joins TRBV2 and TRBJ2-3; D might be TRBD1 or TRBD2, each matching 5 bases. Germline CDR1 SNHLY, CDR2 FYNNEI. Trimming shortened V by 6 bases and J by 6 bases, and 13 bases separated the two germline ends. This CDR3 contains 13 residues. The CDR3, as DNA: TGTGCCAGCAGGGGGCATTGGGAGGATACGCAGTATTTT. Translated, it gives CASRGHWEDTQYF.

The J gene is TRBJ2-7, the V gene TRBV27; tentatively, D is TRBD1 (6 bases). Trimming shortened V by 3 bases and J by 1 base, and 19 bases separated the two germline ends. The germline V gene encodes CDR1 MNHEY and CDR2 SMNVEV (reference sequence). This CDR3 spans 17 amino acids. In nucleotides, the CDR3 is TGTGCCAGCAGTTTCCGGGGCGTTGACAGGACATCCTACGAGCAGTACTTC. Translating it yields CASSFRGVDRTSYEQYF.

The chain combines TRBV19 with TRBJ1-5; D may be TRBD1 (5 bases). Germline CDR1 is LNHDA and CDR2 is SQIVND (reference sequence). The CDR3 covers 13 residues. V shed 7 bases and J shed 6 bases, with 13 bases lying between them. CDR3 residues: CASTGGGSQPQHF. The CDR3 DNA follows: TGTGCCAGTACGGGTGGGGGTAGTCAGCCCCAGCATTTT.

This chain uses TRBV30 with TRBJ2-1, with TRBD2 matching over 13 bases. Per the germline V gene, CDR1 is GTSNPN and CDR2 is SVGIG (reference sequence). The junction had 3 bases not matched to a gene; V was cut back by 8 bases and J by 8 bases. The CDR3 is made up of 12 amino acids. Here the CDR3 DNA reads TGTGCCCTACTAGCGGGAGGGTATGAGCAGTTCTTC. Translation: CALLAGGYEQFF.

This clonotype was detected only a few times. The rearrangement uses TRBV7-6 and TRBJ2-1; no clear D. CDR3 size: 12 residues. Germline values: CDR1 SGHVS, CDR2 FNYEAQ. V was cut by 5 bases and J by 8 bases, with 10 bases left in between. The CDR3 loop is CASSPREDEQFF. In DNA form, the CDR3 reads TGTGCCAGCAGCCCACGAGAGGATGAGCAGTTCTTC.

CDR3 coding DNA: TGCAGCGGTTTGGCGGAGCAAATATACAATGAGCAGTTCTTC. It is translated as CSGLAEQIYNEQFF. V and J are TRBV29-1 and TRBJ2-1; D gene ambiguous. Between the trimmed V and J ends, which lost 7 bases and 4 bases, there was a span of 17 bases. Germline V CDR1 and CDR2: SQVTM, ANQGSEA. The CDR3 has 14 residues.

This chain uses TRBV4-1 with TRBJ1-2; D unclear. Trimming took off 4 bases at V and 3 bases at J, with 12 bases between the two ends. Germline V gene lookup returns CDR1 MGHRA and CDR2 YSYEKL. This CDR3 contains 14 residues. The CDR3 DNA follows: TGCGCCAGCAGCCCCCGAACGGAAGACTATGGCTACACCTTC. It translates to CASSPRTEDYGYTF.